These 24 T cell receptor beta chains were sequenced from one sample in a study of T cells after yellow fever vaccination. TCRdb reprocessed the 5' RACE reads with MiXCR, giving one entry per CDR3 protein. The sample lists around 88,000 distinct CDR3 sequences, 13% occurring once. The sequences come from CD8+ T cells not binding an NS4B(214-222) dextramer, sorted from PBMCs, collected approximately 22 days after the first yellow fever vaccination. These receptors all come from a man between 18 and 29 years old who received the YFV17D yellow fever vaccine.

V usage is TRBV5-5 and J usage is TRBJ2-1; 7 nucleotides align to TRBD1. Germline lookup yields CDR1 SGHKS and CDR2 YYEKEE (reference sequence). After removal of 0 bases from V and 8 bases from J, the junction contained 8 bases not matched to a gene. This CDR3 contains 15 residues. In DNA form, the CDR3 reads TGTGCCAGCAGCTTGGAGGGGGCGTCTTTCCATGAGCAGTTCTTC. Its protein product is CASSLEGASFHEQFF.

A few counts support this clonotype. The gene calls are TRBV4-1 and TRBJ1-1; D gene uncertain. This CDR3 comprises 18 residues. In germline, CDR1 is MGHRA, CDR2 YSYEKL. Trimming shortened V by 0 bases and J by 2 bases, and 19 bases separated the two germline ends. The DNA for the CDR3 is TGCGCCAGCAGCCAAGATAAGTCTATGGCCAGTCTCAACACTGAAGCTTTCTTT. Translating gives CASSQDKSMASLNTEAFF.

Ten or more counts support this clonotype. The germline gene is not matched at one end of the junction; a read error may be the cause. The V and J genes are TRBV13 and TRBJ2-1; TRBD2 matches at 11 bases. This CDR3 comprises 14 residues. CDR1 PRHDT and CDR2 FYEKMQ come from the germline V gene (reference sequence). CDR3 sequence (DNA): TGTGCCAGCAGCCCAGGGACTAGCGGAACTATTTCTCACTTC. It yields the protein CASSPGTSGTISHF.

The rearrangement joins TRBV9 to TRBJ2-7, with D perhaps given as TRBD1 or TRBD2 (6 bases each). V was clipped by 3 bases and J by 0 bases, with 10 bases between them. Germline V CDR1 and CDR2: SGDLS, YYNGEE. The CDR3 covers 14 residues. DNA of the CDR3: TGTGCCAGCAGCGAGGGGGGCTTCTCCTACGAGCAGTACTTC. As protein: CASSEGGFSYEQYF.

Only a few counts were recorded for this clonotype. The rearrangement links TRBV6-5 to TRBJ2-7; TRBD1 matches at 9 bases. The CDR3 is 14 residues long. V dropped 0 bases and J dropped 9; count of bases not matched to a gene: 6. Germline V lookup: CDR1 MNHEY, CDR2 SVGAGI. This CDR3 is CASSYSTGGGGQYF. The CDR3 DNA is TGTGCCAGCAGTTACTCGACAGGGGGTGGTGGGCAGTACTTC.

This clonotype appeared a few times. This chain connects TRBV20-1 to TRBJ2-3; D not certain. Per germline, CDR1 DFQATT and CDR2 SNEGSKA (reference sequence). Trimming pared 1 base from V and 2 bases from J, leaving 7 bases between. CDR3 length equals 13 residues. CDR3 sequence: CSARVPLTDTQYF. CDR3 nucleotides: TGCAGTGCTAGAGTTCCCCTCACAGATACGCAGTATTTT.

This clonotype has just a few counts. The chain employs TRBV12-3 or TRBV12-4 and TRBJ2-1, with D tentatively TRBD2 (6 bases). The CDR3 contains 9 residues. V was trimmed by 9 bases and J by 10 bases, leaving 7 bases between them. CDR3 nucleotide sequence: TGTGCCAGAGCGGGCGAGCAGTTCTTC. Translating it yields CARAGEQFF.

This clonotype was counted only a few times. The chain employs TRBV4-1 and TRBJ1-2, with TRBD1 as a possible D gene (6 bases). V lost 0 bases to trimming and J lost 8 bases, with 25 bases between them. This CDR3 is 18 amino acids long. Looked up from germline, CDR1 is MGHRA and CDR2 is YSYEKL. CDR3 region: CASSQEAGGLNPIKGYTF. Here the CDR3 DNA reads TGCGCCAGCAGCCAAGAAGCCGGGGGGCTCAATCCCATTAAGGGCTACACCTTC.

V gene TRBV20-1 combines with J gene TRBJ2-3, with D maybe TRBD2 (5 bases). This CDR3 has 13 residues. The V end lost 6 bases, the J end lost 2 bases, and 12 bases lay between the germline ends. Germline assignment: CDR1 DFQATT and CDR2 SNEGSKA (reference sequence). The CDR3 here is CSARLRDTDTQYF. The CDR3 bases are TGCAGTGCCCGGCTGAGGGACACAGATACGCAGTATTTT.

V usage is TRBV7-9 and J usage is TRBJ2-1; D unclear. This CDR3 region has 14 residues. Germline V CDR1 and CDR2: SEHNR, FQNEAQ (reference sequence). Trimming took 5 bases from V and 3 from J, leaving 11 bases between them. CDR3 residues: CASSPHRDYNEQFF. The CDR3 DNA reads TGTGCCAGCAGCCCCCACCGCGACTACAATGAGCAGTTCTTC. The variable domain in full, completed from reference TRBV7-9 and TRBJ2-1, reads DTGVSQNPRHKITKRGQNVTFRCDPISEHNRLYWYRQTLGQGPEFLTYFQNEAQLEKSRLLSDRFSAERPKGSFSTLEIQRTEQGDSAMYLCASSPHRDYNEQFFGPGTRLTVL.

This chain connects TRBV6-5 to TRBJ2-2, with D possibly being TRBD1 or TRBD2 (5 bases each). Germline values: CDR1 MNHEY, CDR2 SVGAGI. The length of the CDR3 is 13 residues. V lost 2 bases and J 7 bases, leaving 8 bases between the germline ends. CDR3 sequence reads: CASSYGTVGELFF. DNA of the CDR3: TGTGCCAGCAGTTACGGGACGGTCGGGGAGCTGTTTTTT.

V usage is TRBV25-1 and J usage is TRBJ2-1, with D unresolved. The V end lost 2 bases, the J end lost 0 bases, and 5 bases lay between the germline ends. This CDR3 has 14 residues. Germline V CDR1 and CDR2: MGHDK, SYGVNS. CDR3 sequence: CASSELSSYNEQFF. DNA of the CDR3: TGTGCCAGCAGTGAACTCAGCTCCTACAATGAGCAGTTCTTC.

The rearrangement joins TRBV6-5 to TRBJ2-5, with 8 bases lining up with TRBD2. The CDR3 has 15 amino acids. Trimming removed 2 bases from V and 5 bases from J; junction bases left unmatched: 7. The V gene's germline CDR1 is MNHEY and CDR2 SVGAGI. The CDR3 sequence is CASSYPGLARETQYF. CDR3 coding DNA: TGTGCCAGCAGTTACCCCGGACTAGCTCGGGAGACCCAGTACTTC.

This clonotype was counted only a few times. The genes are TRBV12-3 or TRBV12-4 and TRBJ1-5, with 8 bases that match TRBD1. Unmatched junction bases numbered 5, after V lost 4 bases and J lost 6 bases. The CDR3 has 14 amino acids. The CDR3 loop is CASSSGQGGQPQHF. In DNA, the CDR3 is TGTGCCAGCAGTTCTGGACAGGGTGGTCAGCCCCAGCATTTT.

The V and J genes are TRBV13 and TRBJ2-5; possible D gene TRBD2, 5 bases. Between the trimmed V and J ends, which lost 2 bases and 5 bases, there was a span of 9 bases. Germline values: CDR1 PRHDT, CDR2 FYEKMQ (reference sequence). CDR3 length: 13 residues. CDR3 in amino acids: CASSLTGWETQYF. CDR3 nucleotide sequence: TGTGCCAGCAGCTTAACGGGGTGGGAGACCCAGTACTTC.

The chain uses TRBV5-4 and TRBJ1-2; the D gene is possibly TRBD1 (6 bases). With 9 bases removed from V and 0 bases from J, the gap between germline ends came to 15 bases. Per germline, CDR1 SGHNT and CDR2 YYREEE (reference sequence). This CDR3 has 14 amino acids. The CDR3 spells CATWGTQANYGYTF. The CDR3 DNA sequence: TGTGCCACCTGGGGGACACAAGCTAACTATGGCTACACCTTC.

This CDR3 reads CASSDDPGNTEAFF. CDR3 nucleotides: TGTGCCAGCAGCGATGACCCCGGGAACACTGAAGCTTTCTTT. The chain carries TRBV5-4 and TRBJ1-1, with D hard to call. From germline, CDR1 is SGHNT and CDR2 YYREEE (reference sequence). V lost 4 bases and J lost 1, with 11 bases in between. This CDR3 has 14 residues.

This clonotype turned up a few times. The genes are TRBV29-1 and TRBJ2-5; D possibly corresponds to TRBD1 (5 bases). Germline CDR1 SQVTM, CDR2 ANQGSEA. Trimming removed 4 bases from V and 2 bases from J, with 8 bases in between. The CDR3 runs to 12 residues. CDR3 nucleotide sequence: TGCAGCGTTGTAAACAGGCAAGAGACCCAGTACTTC. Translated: CSVVNRQETQYF. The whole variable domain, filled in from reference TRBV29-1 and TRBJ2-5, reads SAVISQKPSRDICQRGTSLTIQCQVDSQVTMMFWYRQQPGQSLTLIATANQGSEATYESGFVIDKFPISRPNLTFSTLTVSNMSPEDSSIYLCSVVNRQETQYFGPGTRLLVL.

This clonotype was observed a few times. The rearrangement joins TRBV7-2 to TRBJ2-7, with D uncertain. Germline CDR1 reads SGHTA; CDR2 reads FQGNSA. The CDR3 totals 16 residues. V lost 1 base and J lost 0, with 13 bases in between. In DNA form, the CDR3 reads TGTGCCAGCAGCTTAGTCCCAACACCTTCCTCCTACGAGCAGTACTTC. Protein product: CASSLVPTPSSYEQYF.

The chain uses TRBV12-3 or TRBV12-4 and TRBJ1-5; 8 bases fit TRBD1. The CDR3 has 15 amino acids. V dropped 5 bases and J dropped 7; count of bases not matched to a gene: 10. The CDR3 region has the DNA TGTGCCAGCAGTAAACAGGGGGAGGCGGGGCAGCCCCAGCATTTT. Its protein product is CASSKQGEAGQPQHF.

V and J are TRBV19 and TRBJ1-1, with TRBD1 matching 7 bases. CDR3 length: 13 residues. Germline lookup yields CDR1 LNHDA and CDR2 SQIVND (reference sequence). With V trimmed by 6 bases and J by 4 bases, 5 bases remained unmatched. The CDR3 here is CASRDSGGTEAFF. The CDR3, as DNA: TGTGCCAGTAGGGACTCAGGGGGCACTGAAGCTTTCTTT. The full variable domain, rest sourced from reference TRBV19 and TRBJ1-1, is DGGITQSPKYLFRKEGQNVTLSCEQNLNHDAMYWYRQDPGQGLRLIYYSQIVNDFQKGDIAEGYSVSREKKESFPLTVTSAQKNPTAFYLCASRDSGGTEAFFGQGTRLTVV.

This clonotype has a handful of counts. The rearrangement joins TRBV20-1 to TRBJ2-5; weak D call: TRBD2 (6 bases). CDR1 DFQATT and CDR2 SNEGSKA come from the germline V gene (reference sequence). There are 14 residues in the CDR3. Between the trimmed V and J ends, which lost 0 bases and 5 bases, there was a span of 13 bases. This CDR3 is CSARDRDGGETQYF. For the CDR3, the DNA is TGCAGTGCTAGAGACCGGGACGGAGGGGAGACCCAGTACTTC.

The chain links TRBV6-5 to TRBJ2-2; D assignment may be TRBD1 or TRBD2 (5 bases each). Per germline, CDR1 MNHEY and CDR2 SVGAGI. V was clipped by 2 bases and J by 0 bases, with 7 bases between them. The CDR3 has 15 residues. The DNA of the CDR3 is TGTGCCAGCAGTTACGGGACCGCGAACACCGGGGAGCTGTTTTTT. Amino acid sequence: CASSYGTANTGELFF.

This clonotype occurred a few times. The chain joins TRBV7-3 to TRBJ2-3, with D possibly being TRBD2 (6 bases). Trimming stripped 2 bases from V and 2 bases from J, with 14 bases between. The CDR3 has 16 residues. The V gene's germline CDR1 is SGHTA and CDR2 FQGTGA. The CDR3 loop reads CASSLLGGDTTDTQYF. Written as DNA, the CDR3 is TGTGCCAGCAGCTTATTGGGCGGGGATACCACAGATACGCAGTATTTT.